Below are 12 T cell receptor beta chains sequenced from a single sample in a study of blood T cell repertoires in COVID-19. Profiled with immunoSEQ multiplex PCR; TCRdb holds only in-frame clones, not every one. The repertoire has 350,000 to 450,000 clones, 85% to 90% of them found once; the top ten carry around 1.1%. The sequenced sample consisted of PBMCs or T cells enriched from blood (not recorded which). Receptors originate from a man aged 30 to 39 who had recovered from COVID-19.

This chain uses TRBV12-5 with TRBJ2-4; the D gene is possibly TRBD2 (5 bases). The CDR3 is made up of 16 amino acids. Trimming cost V 5 bases and J 1 base, with 15 bases left between them. Germline assignment: CDR1 LGHNT and CDR2 FRNRAP. This CDR3 reads CASGHDVSVAKNIQYF. CDR3 coding DNA: TGTGCTAGTGGTCACGACGTTAGCGTTGCCAAAAACATTCAGTACTTC.

This clone was counted once. V usage is TRBV11-2 and J usage is TRBJ2-2; TRBD1 is a possible D gene (6 bases). The germline CDR1 and CDR2 sequences are SGHAT and FQNNGV. CDR3 length: 13 amino acids. Trimming took 6 bases from V and 6 from J, leaving 11 bases between them. The CDR3 sequence: CASREQGPGELFF. The DNA for the CDR3 is TGTGCCAGCAGGGAACAGGGTCCCGGGGAGCTGTTTTTT.

This clone has a single count. The gene calls are TRBV5-1 and TRBJ1-1; possibly TRBD1 for D (5 bases). The CDR3 is 15 amino acids. Germline CDR1 is SGHRS and CDR2 is YFSETQ. Trimming stripped 0 bases from V and 1 base from J, with 10 bases between. This CDR3 is CASSLGRGENTEAFF. The CDR3 bases are TGCGCCAGCAGCTTGGGGCGGGGGGAGAACACTGAAGCTTTCTTT.

This clone was seen more than once but under ten times. This sequence joins TRBV10-3 and TRBJ2-5, with TRBD1 identical over 8 bases. Trimming at V came to 4 bases and at J to 5 bases, leaving 6 bases not matched to a gene. This CDR3 has 14 residues. Germline V lookup: CDR1 ENHRY, CDR2 SYGVKD. The CDR3, as DNA: TGTGCCATCAGTGCAGGGGGCGCGGGGGAGACCCAGTACTTC. Encoded protein: CAISAGGAGETQYF.

The gene calls are TRBV28 and TRBJ2-2, with 12 bases that match TRBD2. Per the germline V gene, CDR1 is MDHEN and CDR2 is SYDVKM. The V and J ends lost 5 bases and 5 bases, in that order; junction bases with no gene match: 3. The length of the CDR3 is 15 residues. CDR3 sequence: CASSKTSGGTGELFF. The CDR3 DNA reads as TGTGCCAGCAGTAAGACTAGCGGGGGTACCGGGGAGCTGTTTTTT.

This clone was detected once. The chain combines TRBV28 with TRBJ1-2; 7 bases fit TRBD1. Germline assignment: CDR1 MDHEN and CDR2 SYDVKM. After removal of 2 bases from V and 7 bases from J, the junction contained 1 base not matched to a gene. CDR3 size: 12 residues. Written as DNA, the CDR3 is TGTGCCAGCAGTTTAACAGGGGTTGGCTACACCTTC. Encoded protein: CASSLTGVGYTF.

The V call is TRBV20-1, the J call TRBJ1-6; D uncertain. V lost 3 bases and J 10 bases, leaving 19 bases between the germline ends. CDR1 is DFQATT and CDR2 is SNEGSKA in the germline V gene (reference sequence). CDR3 size: 15 residues. The CDR3, as DNA: TGCAGTGCTAGTTTCCTAGGAGCTCCGGGATCACCCCTCCACTTT. Its translation: CSASFLGAPGSPLHF.

This clone is a singleton in its sample. The rearrangement joins TRBV5-1 to TRBJ2-1; D possibly corresponds to TRBD2 (7 bases). The CDR3 is 14 residues long. The ends were cut back, 6 bases at V and 5 bases at J, with 15 bases in the middle. Germline CDR1 and CDR2: SGHRS and YFSETQ. The CDR3 loop reads CASNSGGPNNEQFF. Here the CDR3 DNA reads TGCGCCAGCAACTCGGGGGGCCCCAACAATGAGCAGTTCTTC.

The chain recombines TRBV11-3 with TRBJ2-3; TRBD2 is a possible D gene (6 bases). Germline V gene lookup returns CDR1 SGHNT and CDR2 YENEEA. The CDR3 extends over 15 amino acids. Deletions cut 1 base from V and 5 bases from J, with 13 bases between. DNA of the CDR3: TGTGCCAGCAGCTTAGCGGGAGAAAGAATAGATACGCAGTATTTT. Residues: CASSLAGERIDTQYF. Full variable domain (outside the CDR3, taken from reference TRBV11-3 and TRBJ2-3): EAGVVQSPRYKIIEKKQPVAFWCNPISGHNTLYWYLQNLGQGPELLIRYENEEAVDDSQLPKDRFSAERLKGVDSTLKIQPAELGDSAVYLCASSLAGERIDTQYFGPGTRLTVL.

The gene calls are TRBV24-1 and TRBJ2-5; D is possibly TRBD2 (5 bases). The V and J ends lost 4 bases and 5 bases respectively, with 10 bases between them. Germline V gives CDR1 KGHDR, CDR2 SFDVKD. The CDR3 loop spans 13 amino acids. CDR3 bases: TGTGCCACCAGTGAGACGGGGTTCGAGACCCAGTACTTC. Protein sequence: CATSETGFETQYF.

The chain recombines TRBV28 with TRBJ2-7; 10 nucleotides line up with TRBD1. The length of the CDR3 is 12 residues. Germline assignment: CDR1 MDHEN and CDR2 SYDVKM. J gave up 12 bases and V 7 bases, and 9 bases lay outside the gene matches. CDR3 nucleotides: TGTGCCAGCACCCCCGGGACAGGGGTTCGGTACTTC. As protein: CASTPGTGVRYF.

This chain links TRBV6-4 with TRBJ1-1, with unresolved D. Trimming stripped 6 bases from V and 3 bases from J, with 11 bases between. The CDR3 has 13 residues. Germline assignment: CDR1 MRHNA and CDR2 SNTAGT. CDR3 loop: CASRDGMDTEAFF. The CDR3 region has the DNA TGTGCCAGCAGGGACGGCATGGACACTGAAGCTTTCTTT.